The 11 T cell receptor beta chains given below trace back to one sample, sequenced in a study of CD8+CD57+ T cells in acquired aplastic anemia. TCR beta VDJ and CDR3 profiles were obtained from a genomic DNA template. TCRdb reanalysed the reads using MiXCR and keeps one entry per CDR3 protein. The table has 170,000 or so distinct CDR3 sequences, around 63% seen once. The authors sequenced patients whose flow cytometry had shown CD8+CD57+ cell expansion. The sequenced material came from sorted CD4+, CD8+, or CD8+CD57+ T cells (not recorded which) from PBMCs. These receptors were obtained from a human donor with aplastic anemia.

V gene TRBV9 combines with J gene TRBJ1-6, with D unresolved. The CDR3 has 12 residues. V was trimmed by 7 bases and J by 2 bases, leaving 4 bases between them. CDR1 is SGDLS and CDR2 is YYNGEE in the germline V gene. CDR3 loop: CASGAYNSPLHF. The CDR3 DNA follows: TGTGCCAGCGGAGCCTATAATTCACCCCTCCACTTT.

J is TRBJ2-7 and V is TRBV19; D may be TRBD2 (5 bases). Germline values: CDR1 LNHDA, CDR2 SQIVND (reference sequence). V was pared by 6 bases and J by 1 base, with 16 bases between. CDR3 size: 15 residues. Here the CDR3 DNA reads TGTGCCAGTAGCGGAGGAACGGACGGTTCCTACGAGCAGTACTTC. Residues: CASSGGTDGSYEQYF.

This clonotype was found once. This chain connects TRBV7-6 to TRBJ1-2; D possibly corresponds to TRBD1 (5 bases). Germline V CDR1 and CDR2: SGHVS, FNYEAQ. Deletions cut 5 bases from V and 2 bases from J, with 18 bases between. The CDR3 has 16 amino acids. In DNA, the CDR3 is TGTGCCAGCAGCGCCTTGGTCGGGGGGACCAACTATGGCTACACCTTC. Its protein is CASSALVGGTNYGYTF.

This clonotype was detected many times. The chain carries TRBV19 and TRBJ2-3, with 7 bases identical to TRBD2. This CDR3 contains 14 residues. Germline-derived CDR1 and CDR2 are LNHDA and SQIVND (reference sequence). V lost 3 bases, J lost 1 base, and 1 base stayed unmatched. The CDR3 nucleotides read TGTGCCAGTAGTATTCGGGGGGGCACAGATACGCAGTATTTT. Encoded protein: CASSIRGGTDTQYF.

At least ten counts were recorded for this clonotype. V gene TRBV4-1 combines with J gene TRBJ2-1; D is unclear. CDR3 size: 16 residues. The germline CDR1 and CDR2 sequences are MGHRA and YSYEKL. Between the trimmed V and J ends, which lost 2 bases and 9 bases, there was a span of 20 bases. The CDR3 nucleotides are TGCGCCAGCAGCCAACAGGAGTTCGATTACATGGTTGAGCAGTTCTTC. Protein: CASSQQEFDYMVEQFF.

This clonotype was seen more than once but under ten times. A read error may explain this, as a much larger clone is one base away. The genes are TRBV7-9 and TRBJ1-1, with D uncertain. Trimming pared 5 bases from V and 9 bases from J, leaving 16 bases between. Germline V CDR1 and CDR2: SEHNR, FQNEAQ (reference sequence). This CDR3 comprises 13 residues. CDR3 in amino acids: CASSKPGPGKAFF. CDR3 nucleotides: TGTGCCAGCAGCAAACCTGGACCTGGCAAAGCTTTCTTT.

The chain couples TRBV7-2 to TRBJ1-2; D is unresolved. This CDR3 is built from 15 residues. Germline V gives CDR1 SGHTA, CDR2 FQGNSA. V was shortened by 6 bases and J by 4 bases, with 18 bases between the two germline ends. The CDR3 loop reads CASSLSPGVLYGYTF. The CDR3 region has the DNA TGTGCCAGCAGTTTATCCCCCGGGGTCCTCTATGGCTACACCTTC.

The CDR3 is CASSPAGGGSNSYEQYF. CDR3 bases: TGTGCCAGCAGTCCAGCGGGGGGCGGGTCGAACTCCTACGAGCAGTACTTC. The J gene is TRBJ2-7, the V gene TRBV7-9; 9 nucleotides agree with TRBD2. From germline, CDR1 is SEHNR and CDR2 FQNEAQ (reference sequence). V lost 6 bases and J lost 0; bases outside the gene matches: 12. The CDR3 loop spans 17 amino acids.

This clonotype was counted between two and nine times. This sequence joins TRBV24-1 and TRBJ2-2; 8 bases are a match to TRBD1. This CDR3 comprises 11 residues. J gave up 9 bases and V 12 bases, and 5 bases lay outside the gene matches. Germline CDR1 KGHDR, CDR2 SFDVKD. The CDR3 sequence is CAASRGRELFF. CDR3 DNA sequence: TGTGCCGCGAGCAGGGGGCGGGAGCTGTTTTTT.

V and J are TRBV24-1 and TRBJ2-5, with D possibly TRBD2 on 6 matching bases. Trimming stripped 2 bases from V and 5 bases from J, with 14 bases between. Germline loops: CDR1 KGHDR, CDR2 SFDVKD. This CDR3 is 15 amino acids long. DNA of the CDR3: TGTGCCACCAGTGATTGGGGCAGCGGGTCGGAGACCCAGTACTTC. This codes for CATSDWGSGSETQYF.

The chain carries TRBV2 and TRBJ1-5; possible D gene TRBD1, 5 bases. Trimming shortened V by 3 bases and J by 6 bases, and 12 bases separated the two germline ends. The CDR3 contains 14 residues. The germline gives CDR1 SNHLY, CDR2 FYNNEI. The CDR3 DNA follows: TGTGCCAGCAGTGAGCAGGGAGTGGTTCAGCCCCAGCATTTT. It specifies CASSEQGVVQPQHF.